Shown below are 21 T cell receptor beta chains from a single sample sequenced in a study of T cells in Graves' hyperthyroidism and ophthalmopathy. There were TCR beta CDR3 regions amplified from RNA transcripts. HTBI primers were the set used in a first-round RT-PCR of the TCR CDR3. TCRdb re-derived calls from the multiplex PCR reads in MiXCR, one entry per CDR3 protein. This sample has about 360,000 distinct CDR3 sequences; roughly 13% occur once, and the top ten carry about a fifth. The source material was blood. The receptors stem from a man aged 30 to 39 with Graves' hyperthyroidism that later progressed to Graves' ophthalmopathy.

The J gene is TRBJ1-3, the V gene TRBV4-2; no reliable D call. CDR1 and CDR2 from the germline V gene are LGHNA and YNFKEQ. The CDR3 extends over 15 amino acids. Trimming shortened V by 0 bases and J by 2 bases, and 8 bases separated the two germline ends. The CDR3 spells CASSQEYAAGNTIYF. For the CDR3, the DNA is TGTGCCAGCAGCCAAGAATACGCAGCTGGAAACACCATATATTTT.

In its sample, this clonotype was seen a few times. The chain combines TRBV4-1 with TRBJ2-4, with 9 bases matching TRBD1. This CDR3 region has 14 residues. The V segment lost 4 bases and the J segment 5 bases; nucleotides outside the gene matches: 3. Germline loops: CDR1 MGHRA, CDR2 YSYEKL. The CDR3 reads CASSLRTGENIQYF. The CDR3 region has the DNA TGCGCCAGCAGCCTACGGACAGGGGAAAACATTCAGTACTTC.

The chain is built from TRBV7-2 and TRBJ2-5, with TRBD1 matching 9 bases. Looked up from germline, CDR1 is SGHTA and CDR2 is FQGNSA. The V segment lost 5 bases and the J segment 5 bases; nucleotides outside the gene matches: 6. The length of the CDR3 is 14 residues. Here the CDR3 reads CASSAQGARETQYF. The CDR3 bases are TGTGCCAGCAGCGCACAGGGGGCGAGGGAGACCCAGTACTTC. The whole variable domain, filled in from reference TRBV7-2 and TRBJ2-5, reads GAGVSQSPSNKVTEKGKDVELRCDPISGHTALYWYRQSLGQGLEFLIYFQGNSAPDKSGLPSDRFSAERTGGSVSTLTIQRTQQEDSAVYLCASSAQGARETQYFGPGTRLLVL.

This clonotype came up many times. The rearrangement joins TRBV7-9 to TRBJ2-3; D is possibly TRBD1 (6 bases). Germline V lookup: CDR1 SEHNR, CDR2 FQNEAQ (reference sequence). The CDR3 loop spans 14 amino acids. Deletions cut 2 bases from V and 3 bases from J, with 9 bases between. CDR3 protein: CASSLQTGTDTQYF. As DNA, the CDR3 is TGTGCCAGCAGCTTACAGACAGGAACAGATACGCAGTATTTT.

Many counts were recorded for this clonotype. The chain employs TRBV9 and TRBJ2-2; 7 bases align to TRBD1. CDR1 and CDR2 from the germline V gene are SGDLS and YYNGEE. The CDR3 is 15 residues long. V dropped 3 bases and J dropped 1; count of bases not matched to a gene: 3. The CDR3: CASSARTGNTGELFF. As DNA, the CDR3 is TGTGCCAGCAGCGCCCGGACAGGGAACACCGGGGAGCTGTTTTTT.

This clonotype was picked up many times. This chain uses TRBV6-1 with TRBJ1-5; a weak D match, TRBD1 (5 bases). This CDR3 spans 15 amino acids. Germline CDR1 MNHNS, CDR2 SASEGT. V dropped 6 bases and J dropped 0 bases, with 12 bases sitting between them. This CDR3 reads CASSQGAVSNQPQHF. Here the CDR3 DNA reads TGTGCCAGCAGCCAAGGGGCAGTTAGCAATCAGCCCCAGCATTTT.

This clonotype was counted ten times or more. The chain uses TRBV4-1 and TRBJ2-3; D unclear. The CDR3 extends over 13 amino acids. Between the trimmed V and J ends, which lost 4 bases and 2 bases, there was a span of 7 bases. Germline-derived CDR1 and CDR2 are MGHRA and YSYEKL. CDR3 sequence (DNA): TGCGCCAGCAGCCCCGATCACACAGATACGCAGTATTTT. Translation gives CASSPDHTDTQYF.

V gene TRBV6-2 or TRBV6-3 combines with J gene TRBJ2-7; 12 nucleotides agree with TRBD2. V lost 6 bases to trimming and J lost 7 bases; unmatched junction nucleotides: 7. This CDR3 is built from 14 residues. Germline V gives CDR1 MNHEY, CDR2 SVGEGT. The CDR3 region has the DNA TGTGCCAGCAGATGGACTAGCGGGGTCTGGGAGCAGTACTTC. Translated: CASRWTSGVWEQYF.

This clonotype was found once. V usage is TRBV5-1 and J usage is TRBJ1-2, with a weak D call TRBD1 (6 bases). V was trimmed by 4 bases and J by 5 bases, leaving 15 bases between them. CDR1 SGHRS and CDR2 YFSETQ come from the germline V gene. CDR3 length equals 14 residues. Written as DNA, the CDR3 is TGCGCCAGCAGCCTGACCGGGACACATTATGGCTACACCTTC. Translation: CASSLTGTHYGYTF.

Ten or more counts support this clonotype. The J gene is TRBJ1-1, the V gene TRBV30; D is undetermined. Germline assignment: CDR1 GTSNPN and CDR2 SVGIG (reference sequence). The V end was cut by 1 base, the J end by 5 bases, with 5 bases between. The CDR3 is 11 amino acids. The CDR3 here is CAWSAITEAFF. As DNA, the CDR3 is TGTGCCTGGAGTGCGATAACTGAAGCTTTCTTT. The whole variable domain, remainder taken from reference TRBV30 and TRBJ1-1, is SQTIHQWPATLVQPVGSPLSLECTVEGTSNPNLYWYRQAAGRGLQLLFYSVGIGQISSEVPQNLSASRPQDRQFILSSKKLLLSDSGFYLCAWSAITEAFFGQGTRLTVV.

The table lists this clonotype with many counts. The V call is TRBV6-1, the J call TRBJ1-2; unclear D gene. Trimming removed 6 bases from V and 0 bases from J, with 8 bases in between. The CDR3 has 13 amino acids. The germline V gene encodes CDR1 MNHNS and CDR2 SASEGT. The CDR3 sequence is CASSKTPNYGYTF. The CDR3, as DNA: TGTGCCAGCAGCAAAACACCTAACTATGGCTACACCTTC.

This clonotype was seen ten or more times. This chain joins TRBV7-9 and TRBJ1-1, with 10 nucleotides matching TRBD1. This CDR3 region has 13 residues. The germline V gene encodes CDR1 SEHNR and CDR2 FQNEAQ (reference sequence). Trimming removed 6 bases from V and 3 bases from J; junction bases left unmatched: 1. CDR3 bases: TGTGCCAGCAGAGGACAGGGGGACACTGAAGCTTTCTTT. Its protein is CASRGQGDTEAFF.

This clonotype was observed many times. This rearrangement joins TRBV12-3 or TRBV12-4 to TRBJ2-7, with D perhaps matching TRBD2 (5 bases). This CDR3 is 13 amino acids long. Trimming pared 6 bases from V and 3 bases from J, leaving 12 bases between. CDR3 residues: CASSPEGLYEQYF. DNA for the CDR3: TGTGCCAGCAGCCCTGAGGGTCTCTACGAGCAGTACTTC.

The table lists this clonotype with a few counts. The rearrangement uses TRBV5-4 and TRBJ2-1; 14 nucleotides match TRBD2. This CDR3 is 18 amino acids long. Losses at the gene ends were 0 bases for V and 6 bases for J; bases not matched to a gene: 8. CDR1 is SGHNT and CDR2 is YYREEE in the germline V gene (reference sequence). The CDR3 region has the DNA TGTGCCAGCAGCTTGGGCTCCTCGGGACTAGCGGGGGCCAATGAGCAGTTCTTC. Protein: CASSLGSSGLAGANEQFF. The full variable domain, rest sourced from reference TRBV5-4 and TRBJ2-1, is ETGVTQSPTHLIKTRGQQVTLRCSSQSGHNTVSWYQQALGQGPQFIFQYYREEENGRGNFPPRFSGLQFPNYSSELNVNALELDDSALYLCASSLGSSGLAGANEQFFGPGTRLTVL.

CDR3: CASSFPYRGYANTGELFF. The DNA of the CDR3 is TGTGCCAGCAGTTTCCCGTACAGGGGATACGCGAACACCGGGGAGCTGTTTTTT. The chain has TRBV9 and TRBJ2-2; TRBD1 matches 7 bases. After removal of 5 bases from V and 0 bases from J, the junction contained 13 bases not matched to a gene. The CDR3 is 18 residues long. Germline V gene lookup returns CDR1 SGDLS and CDR2 YYNGEE.

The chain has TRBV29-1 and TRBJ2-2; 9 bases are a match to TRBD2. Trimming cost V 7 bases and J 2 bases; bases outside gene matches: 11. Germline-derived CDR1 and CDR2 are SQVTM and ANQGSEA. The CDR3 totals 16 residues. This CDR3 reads CSADGGGASNTGELFF. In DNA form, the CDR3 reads TGCAGCGCTGACGGCGGGGGGGCATCAAACACCGGGGAGCTGTTTTTT.

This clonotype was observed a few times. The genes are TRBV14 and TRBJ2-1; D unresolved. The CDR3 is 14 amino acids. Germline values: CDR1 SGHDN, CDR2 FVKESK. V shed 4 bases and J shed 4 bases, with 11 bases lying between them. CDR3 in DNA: TGTGCCAGCAGCCTTAATCCCTCGTACAATGAGCAGTTCTTC. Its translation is CASSLNPSYNEQFF.

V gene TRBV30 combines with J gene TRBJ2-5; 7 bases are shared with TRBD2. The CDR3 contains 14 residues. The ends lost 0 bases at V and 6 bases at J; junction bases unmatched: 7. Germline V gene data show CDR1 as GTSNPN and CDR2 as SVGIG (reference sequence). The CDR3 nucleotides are TGTGCCTGGAGTGTACAAGGACTAGGGAAGACCCAGTACTTC. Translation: CAWSVQGLGKTQYF.

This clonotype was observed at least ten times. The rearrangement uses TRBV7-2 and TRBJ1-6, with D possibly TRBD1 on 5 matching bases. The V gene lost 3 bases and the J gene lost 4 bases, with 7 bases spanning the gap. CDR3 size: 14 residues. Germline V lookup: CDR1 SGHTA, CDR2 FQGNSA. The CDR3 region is CASSFGAYNSPLHF. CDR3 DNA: TGTGCCAGCAGCTTTGGGGCTTATAATTCACCCCTCCACTTT.

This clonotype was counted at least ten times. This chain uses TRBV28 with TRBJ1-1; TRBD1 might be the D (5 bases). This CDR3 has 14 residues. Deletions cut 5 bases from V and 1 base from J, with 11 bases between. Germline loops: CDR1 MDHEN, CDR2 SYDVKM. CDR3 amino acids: CASSPSRGNTEAFF. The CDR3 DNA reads TGTGCCAGCAGTCCTTCGAGGGGGAACACTGAAGCTTTCTTT. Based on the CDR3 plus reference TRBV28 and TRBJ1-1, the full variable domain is DVKVTQSSRYLVKRTGEKVFLECVQDMDHENMFWYRQDPGLGLRLIYFSYDVKMKEKGDIPEGYSVSREKKERFSLILESASTNQTSMYLCASSPSRGNTEAFFGQGTRLTVV.

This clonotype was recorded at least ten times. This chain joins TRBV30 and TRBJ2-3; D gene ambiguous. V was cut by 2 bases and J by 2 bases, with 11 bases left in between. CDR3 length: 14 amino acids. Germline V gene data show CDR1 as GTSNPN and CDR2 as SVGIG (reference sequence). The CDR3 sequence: CAWSLSSLTDTQYF. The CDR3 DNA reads TGTGCCTGGAGTCTCTCTTCGCTCACAGATACGCAGTATTTT.